The subject of this entry is one TCR beta chain. Its antigen is still unknown. Only in-frame clones appear in the TCRdb table, and some are missing; sequencing was by immunoSEQ multiplex PCR. Of some 37,000 clones listed, about two thirds are singletons. The V end lost 2 bases, the J end lost 11 bases, and 15 bases lay between the germline ends. CDR1 and CDR2 from the germline V gene are SNHLY and FYNNEI. The CDR3 sequence is 13 residues long. Chemo-refractory metastatic non-small-cell lung cancer patients were treated with focal radiation plus CTLA-4 blockade with ipilimumab. This specimen belongs to a study of radiotherapy plus CTLA-4 blockade in lung cancer. Study conclusions and caveats: With interferon-beta, early dynamics of blood T cell clones were reported to best predict response. Blood saw expansion of tumor-derived TCR clones after radiotherapy plus ipilimumab.

Sample: peripheral blood, taken from a patient treated with radiotherapy plus ipilimumab. The receptor's source is a human donor with non-small cell lung cancer who had stable disease on radiotherapy plus ipilimumab. The J gene is TRBJ2-5, the V gene TRBV2; D is possibly TRBD2 (6 bases). CDR3 DNA: TGTGCCAGCAGTGAAAGGCAGGGAGGAGAGCAGTACTTC. Encoded protein: CASSERQGGEQYF.